The 10 T cell receptor beta chains given below trace back to one sample, sequenced in a study of blood T cell repertoires in COVID-19. This table comes from immunoSEQ multiplex PCR, and its TCRdb copy is limited to in-frame clones, with some not included. Altogether 200,000 to 250,000 clones are present, 81% being singletons, with the ten largest covering 8.9%. The sequencing sample was made of PBMCs or T cells enriched from blood (not recorded which). These receptors originate from a woman in her forties or fifties with acute COVID-19.

The J gene is TRBJ1-2, the V gene TRBV9; D is unresolved. Trimming removed 6 bases at V and 1 base at J, with 10 bases between. Germline CDR1 SGDLS, CDR2 YYNGEE. This CDR3 region has 13 residues. CDR3 coding DNA: TGTGCCAGCACTTATGGGCTTAACTATGGCTACACCTTC. Translated, it gives CASTYGLNYGYTF.

This clone appeared a single time. The chain combines TRBV4-3 with TRBJ2-5, with TRBD1 as a possible D gene (6 bases). CDR3 size: 13 residues. The germline CDR1 and CDR2 sequences are LGHNA and YSLEER. V lost 4 bases and J lost 4, with 10 bases in between. The chain's CDR3 is CASSRGHAETQYF. The CDR3, as DNA: TGCGCCAGCAGCCGGGGACACGCAGAGACCCAGTACTTC.

The rearrangement joins TRBV5-8 to TRBJ2-5, with D perhaps matching TRBD2 (5 bases). This CDR3 is built from 13 residues. Trimming cost V 4 bases and J 5 bases, with 12 bases left between them. The germline gives CDR1 SGHTS, CDR2 YDEGEE. The CDR3 DNA reads as TGTGCCAGCAGCACCGAGCGGCGGGAGACCCAGTACTTC. This sequence encodes CASSTERRETQYF.

The chain links TRBV19 to TRBJ1-2; D ambiguous. The germline V gene has CDR1 LNHDA and CDR2 SQIVND (reference sequence). The CDR3 is 13 amino acids. The V end was cut by 6 bases, the J end by 10 bases, with 18 bases between. The CDR3 protein is CASSPEGWKTYTF. For the CDR3, the DNA is TGTGCCAGTAGCCCCGAGGGTTGGAAGACCTACACCTTC.

J is TRBJ1-4 and V is TRBV7-6; unclear D gene. The CDR3 is made up of 14 amino acids. The germline V gene has CDR1 SGHVS and CDR2 FNYEAQ. Trimming removed 1 base at V and 8 bases at J, with 11 bases between. CDR3 DNA sequence: TGTGCCAGCAGCTTAGGTCCTGGGAGAGAAAAACTGTTTTTT. Protein: CASSLGPGREKLFF. Complete variable domain (other parts from reference TRBV7-6 and TRBJ1-4): GAGVSQSPRYKVTKRGQDVALRCDPISGHVSLYWYRQALGQGPEFLTYFNYEAQQDKSGLPNDRFSAERPEGSISTLTIQRTEQRDSAMYRCASSLGPGREKLFFGSGTQLSVL.

Here the CDR3 reads CAIREGGLASEQYF. Here the CDR3 DNA reads TGTGCCATCAGGGAGGGGGGACTAGCTTCCGAGCAGTACTTC. The chain couples TRBV10-3 to TRBJ2-7; 9 bases are a match to TRBD2. Unmatched junction bases numbered 9, after V lost 6 bases and J lost 6 bases. Germline loops: CDR1 ENHRY, CDR2 SYGVKD. There are 14 residues in the CDR3.

The chain joins TRBV5-1 to TRBJ1-2; D unresolved. The CDR3 spans 15 residues. Trimming removed 1 base at V and 2 bases at J, with 12 bases between. CDR1 SGHRS and CDR2 YFSETQ come from the germline V gene. The CDR3 bases are TGCGCCAGCAGCTTGAGGGCCGGGGAAAACTATGGCTACACCTTC. This encodes CASSLRAGENYGYTF. Full variable domain (remainder filled in from reference TRBV5-1 and TRBJ1-2): KAGVTQTPRYLIKTRGQQVTLSCSPISGHRSVSWYQQTPGQGLQFLFEYFSETQRNKGNFPGRFSGRQFSNSRSEMNVSTLELGDSALYLCASSLRAGENYGYTFGSGTRLTVV.

The chain joins TRBV6-2 or TRBV6-3 to TRBJ1-5, with TRBD1 matching over 7 bases. J lost 1 base, V lost 6 bases, and 9 bases had no gene match. The CDR3 contains 16 residues. Per the germline V gene, CDR1 is MNHEY and CDR2 is SVGEGT. The CDR3 here is CASSRREGGSNQPQHF. CDR3 nucleotide sequence: TGTGCCAGCAGCAGAAGAGAAGGGGGCAGCAATCAGCCCCAGCATTTT.

This clone was picked up a small number of times. V is TRBV11-3 and J is TRBJ2-1; 9 positions match TRBD2. Losses at the gene ends were 0 bases for V and 3 bases for J; bases not matched to a gene: 3. The CDR3 covers 16 residues. Per the germline V gene, CDR1 is SGHNT and CDR2 is YENEEA. The CDR3 region is CASSLDGSGSYNEQFF. CDR3 DNA: TGTGCCAGCAGCTTAGACGGTAGCGGGAGCTACAATGAGCAGTTCTTC.

This chain joins TRBV28 and TRBJ2-3; 7 nucleotides agree with TRBD2. The CDR3 is 18 residues long. With 2 bases clipped from V and 4 bases from J, the junction kept 15 bases outside the gene matches. The V gene's germline CDR1 is MDHEN and CDR2 SYDVKM. In nucleotides, the CDR3 is TGTGCCAGCAGTTTACCCATTGGACCGGGGAGGGTCGCAGATACGCAGTATTTT. This encodes CASSLPIGPGRVADTQYF.